A single sample is the source of the 21 T cell receptor beta chains below, sequenced in a study of neurological immune-mediated disorders. TCRdb called the 5' RACE reads again in MiXCR, with one record for every CDR3 protein. The sample carries about 50,000 distinct CDR3 sequences, 10% recorded once. Input material: PBMCs. Receptors were obtained from a woman aged 35 to 49 with HTLV-1-associated myelopathy (HAM/TSP).

Of note for this clonotype: One junction end does not reproduce the germline sequence, and a read error may be involved. The chain is built from TRBV7-8 and TRBJ2-2; 10 bases are a match to TRBD2. This CDR3 is 17 amino acids long. CDR1 is SGHVS, CDR2 FQNEAQ, per germline. The CDR3 nucleotides are TGTGTCAGCAGCTTACTGGCTAGCGGGGGCCTCACCGGGGAGATGTTTTTT. Its translation: CVSSLLASGGLTGEMFF.

This clonotype was counted many times. V and J are TRBV20-1 and TRBJ1-5; 10 bases match TRBD1. V lost 0 bases and J lost 6; bases outside the gene matches: 8. Germline V gene sequence: CDR1 DFQATT, CDR2 SNEGSKA (reference sequence). This CDR3 has 16 residues. In nucleotides, the CDR3 is TGCAGTGCTAGAGATGGAGACAGGGGGCTCGGTCAGCCCCAGCATTTT. Residues: CSARDGDRGLGQPQHF.

This clonotype was counted at least ten times. The V gene is TRBV20-1, the J gene TRBJ2-7; 10 bases map to TRBD2. From germline, CDR1 is DFQATT and CDR2 SNEGSKA (reference sequence). After removal of 5 bases from V and 2 bases from J, the junction contained 6 bases not matched to a gene. This CDR3 is built from 14 residues. The chain's CDR3 is CSARLAGKAYEQYF. CDR3 sequence (DNA): TGCAGTGCTCGACTAGCGGGTAAAGCCTACGAGCAGTACTTC.

This clonotype is medium-sized by share. V is TRBV29-1 and J is TRBJ2-5; the D call may be TRBD1 or TRBD2 (5 bases each). V was pared by 4 bases and J by 3 bases, with 18 bases between. CDR3 length: 15 residues. Germline V gene data show CDR1 as SQVTM and CDR2 as ANQGSEA. The CDR3 coding sequence is TGCAGCGTTGTTCCGGGGCCCCTTGATAAAGAGACCCAGTACTTC. It codes for CSVVPGPLDKETQYF.

The table lists this clonotype with many counts. The chain employs TRBV5-1 and TRBJ1-3; D is unresolved. This CDR3 spans 13 amino acids. With 7 bases removed from V and 4 bases from J, the gap between germline ends came to 12 bases. CDR1 and CDR2 from the germline V gene are SGHRS and YFSETQ. CDR3 residues: CASSPLYGNTIYF. DNA of the CDR3: TGCGCCAGCTCCCCGCTCTACGGAAACACCATATATTTT.

This clonotype has at least ten counts. The V and J genes are TRBV10-3 and TRBJ1-1; D is possibly TRBD1 (5 bases). Trimming shortened V by 5 bases and J by 0 bases, and 7 bases separated the two germline ends. The CDR3 consists of 13 residues. CDR1 and CDR2 from the germline V gene are ENHRY and SYGVKD. In nucleotides, the CDR3 is TGTGCCATCAGTCAGGGAATGAACACTGAAGCTTTCTTT. Its protein product is CAISQGMNTEAFF.

The V gene is TRBV5-4, the J gene TRBJ2-7, with TRBD1 matching 8 bases. The V gene's germline CDR1 is SGHNT and CDR2 YYREEE (reference sequence). This CDR3 spans 15 amino acids. V shed 0 bases and J 5 bases; nucleotides not matched to a gene: 7. Written as DNA, the CDR3 is TGTGCCAGCAGCTTGGATCCGACAGGGGTCGACGAGCAGTACTTC. Translation gives CASSLDPTGVDEQYF.

This clonotype was counted ten times or more. This chain links TRBV5-1 with TRBJ2-3; the D is unclear. The germline CDR1 and CDR2 sequences are SGHRS and YFSETQ. Trimming shortened V by 0 bases and J by 0 bases, and 11 bases separated the two germline ends. CDR3 length: 16 amino acids. This CDR3 is CASSLGARPSTDTQYF. CDR3 coding DNA: TGCGCCAGCAGCTTGGGGGCTCGCCCTAGCACAGATACGCAGTATTTT.

This clonotype has at least ten counts. The chain recombines TRBV5-1 with TRBJ2-3; 9 bases are shared with TRBD2. CDR1 and CDR2 (germline): SGHRS, YFSETQ. Trimming cost V 1 base and J 2 bases; bases outside gene matches: 5. The CDR3 sequence is 16 residues long. CDR3 protein: CASSLSSGGLTDTQYF. CDR3 coding DNA: TGCGCCAGCAGCTTGAGTAGCGGGGGCCTCACAGATACGCAGTATTTT.

The DNA for the CDR3 is TGCGCCAGCAGCCAAGATCCCCCTTCGACGGCGAACTCCTACAATGAGCAGTTCTTC. Residues: CASSQDPPSTANSYNEQFF. The chain combines TRBV4-1 with TRBJ2-1; D is unclear. The CDR3 loop spans 19 amino acids. The germline V gene has CDR1 MGHRA and CDR2 YSYEKL. Trimming removed 0 bases at V and 0 bases at J, with 18 bases between.

This clonotype came up many times. V gene TRBV10-3 combines with J gene TRBJ2-1, with 7 bases that match TRBD2. CDR3 size: 14 residues. Germline CDR1 and CDR2: ENHRY and SYGVKD. V was pared by 6 bases and J by 7 bases, with 9 bases of the junction left unmatched. This CDR3 is CAIRDSGPNNEQFF. CDR3 bases: TGTGCCATCAGGGATAGCGGGCCAAATAATGAGCAGTTCTTC.

This clonotype has ten or more counts. The V call is TRBV2, the J call TRBJ2-2, with a weak D call TRBD1 (6 bases). The germline V gene has CDR1 SNHLY and CDR2 FYNNEI. CDR3 length: 13 amino acids. Trimming cost V 6 bases and J 6 bases, with 11 bases left between them. This CDR3 reads CASSGDMAGELFF. CDR3 DNA sequence: TGTGCCAGCAGCGGGGACATGGCCGGGGAGCTGTTTTTT.

This clonotype came up many times. This chain connects TRBV29-1 to TRBJ2-1, with D perhaps matching TRBD2 (5 bases). Trimming left V 7 bases short and J 5 bases short, with 18 bases between. The germline V gene has CDR1 SQVTM and CDR2 ANQGSEA. CDR3 length equals 14 residues. CDR3: CSAEGTAEDNEQFF. CDR3 coding DNA: TGCAGCGCTGAGGGTACTGCGGAAGACAATGAGCAGTTCTTC.

This clonotype rates as medium-sized (0.01 to 0.1%). The chain recombines TRBV12-3 or TRBV12-4 with TRBJ2-7; TRBD2 aligns across 11 bases. CDR3 length: 15 amino acids. The junction had 6 bases not matched to a gene; V was cut back by 4 bases and J by 4 bases. CDR3 sequence (DNA): TGTGCCAGCAGTTCCCTAGCGGGGGGCACATACGAGCAGTACTTC. It codes for CASSSLAGGTYEQYF.

This clonotype was counted ten times or more. The V call is TRBV5-1, the J call TRBJ2-3; TRBD2 might be the D (5 bases). Looked up from germline, CDR1 is SGHRS and CDR2 is YFSETQ. The V and J ends lost 4 bases and 2 bases respectively, with 8 bases between them. This CDR3 has 13 residues. CDR3 nucleotides: TGCGCCAGCAGCCCCCGGGACACAGATACGCAGTATTTT. Translation: CASSPRDTDTQYF. Based on the CDR3 plus reference TRBV5-1 and TRBJ2-3, the full variable domain is KAGVTQTPRYLIKTRGQQVTLSCSPISGHRSVSWYQQTPGQGLQFLFEYFSETQRNKGNFPGRFSGRQFSNSRSEMNVSTLELGDSALYLCASSPRDTDTQYFGPGTRLTVL.

Many counts were recorded for this clonotype. The chain carries TRBV5-1 and TRBJ2-7, with 9 bases that match TRBD1. Germline V gene data show CDR1 as SGHRS and CDR2 as YFSETQ. This CDR3 comprises 18 residues. J gave up 3 bases and V 0 bases, and 13 bases lay outside the gene matches. The CDR3 reads CASSLAPYVPGQGYEQYF. The CDR3 DNA reads as TGCGCCAGCAGCTTGGCTCCTTACGTACCGGGACAGGGCTACGAGCAGTACTTC.

V usage is TRBV5-1 and J usage is TRBJ2-3; 7 nucleotides line up with TRBD2. The trim removed 6 bases at V and 1 base at J, leaving 5 bases unmatched. The CDR3 is made up of 14 amino acids. Per germline, CDR1 SGHRS and CDR2 YFSETQ. In nucleotides, the CDR3 is TGCGCCAGCACAGAGAGCGGGGGCACAGATACGCAGTATTTT. Its protein is CASTESGGTDTQYF.

In the case of this clonotype: Sequence at one end of the junction differs from germline and may be a read error. This CDR3 reads CVSALHGGGFADTQYF. The CDR3 DNA reads TGTGTCAGCGCTCTACATGGCGGGGGGTTCGCAGATACGCAGTATTTT. The gene calls are TRBV7-2 and TRBJ2-3, with TRBD2 matching 8 bases. CDR1 and CDR2 from the germline V gene are SGHTA and FQGNSA. The CDR3 is made up of 16 amino acids.

This clonotype was seen many times. V usage is TRBV12-3 or TRBV12-4 and J usage is TRBJ1-2; D is perhaps TRBD1 (5 bases). Trimming took off 6 bases at V and 4 bases at J, with 21 bases between the two ends. The CDR3 sequence is 16 residues long. For the CDR3, the DNA is TGTGCCAGCAGCCGAGGGGAACCCGCTGGGGGCTATGGCTACACCTTC. Its protein is CASSRGEPAGGYGYTF.

This clonotype was seen repeatedly, ten times or more. This chain joins TRBV5-1 and TRBJ1-1; 7 nucleotides line up with TRBD1. Germline assignment: CDR1 SGHRS and CDR2 YFSETQ. The CDR3 is 13 amino acids. V was clipped by 3 bases and J by 3 bases; unmatched bases: 2. CDR3 sequence: CASSSTGYTEAFF. DNA of the CDR3: TGCGCCAGCAGCTCGACAGGGTACACTGAAGCTTTCTTT. Supplemented by reference TRBV5-1 and TRBJ1-1, the full variable domain reads KAGVTQTPRYLIKTRGQQVTLSCSPISGHRSVSWYQQTPGQGLQFLFEYFSETQRNKGNFPGRFSGRQFSNSRSEMNVSTLELGDSALYLCASSSTGYTEAFFGQGTRLTVV.

J is TRBJ2-1 and V is TRBV5-1; TRBD2 matches 9 bases. The CDR3 is 15 residues long. V lost 2 bases, J lost 5 bases, and 5 bases stayed unmatched. The germline V gene has CDR1 SGHRS and CDR2 YFSETQ. CDR3 amino acids: CASSFYSGGHNEQFF. As DNA, the CDR3 is TGCGCCAGCAGCTTTTATAGCGGGGGTCACAATGAGCAGTTCTTC.